This T cell receptor beta chain is from a study of blood T cell repertoires in COVID-19. Looking at the study overall: Researchers got acute and convalescent COVID-19 samples from the United States, Italy and Spain.

CDR1 is LNHDA, CDR2 SQIVND, per germline (reference sequence). The CDR3 totals 20 residues. With 4 bases clipped from V and 0 bases from J, the junction kept 15 bases outside the gene matches. In the original workflow: Amplifying reference gene primers gave estimates of nucleated cell counts. The protocol was immunoSEQ multiplex PCR, while the TCRdb copy is restricted to in-frame clones and leaves out a portion. V, J and clone size reflect that table, while D and trimming were determined from the DNA. Among about 200,000 clones listed, about 88% were seen once. The specimen sequenced was peripheral blood. The receptor's source is an elderly woman with acute or convalescent COVID-19. The rearrangement uses TRBV19 and TRBJ1-5, with 10 bases that match TRBD1. The CDR3 sequence: CASSTDRGRILLNSNQPQHF. The CDR3 bases are TGTGCCAGTAGTACAGACAGGGGGCGCATTCTGTTGAATAGCAATCAGCCCCAGCATTTT.